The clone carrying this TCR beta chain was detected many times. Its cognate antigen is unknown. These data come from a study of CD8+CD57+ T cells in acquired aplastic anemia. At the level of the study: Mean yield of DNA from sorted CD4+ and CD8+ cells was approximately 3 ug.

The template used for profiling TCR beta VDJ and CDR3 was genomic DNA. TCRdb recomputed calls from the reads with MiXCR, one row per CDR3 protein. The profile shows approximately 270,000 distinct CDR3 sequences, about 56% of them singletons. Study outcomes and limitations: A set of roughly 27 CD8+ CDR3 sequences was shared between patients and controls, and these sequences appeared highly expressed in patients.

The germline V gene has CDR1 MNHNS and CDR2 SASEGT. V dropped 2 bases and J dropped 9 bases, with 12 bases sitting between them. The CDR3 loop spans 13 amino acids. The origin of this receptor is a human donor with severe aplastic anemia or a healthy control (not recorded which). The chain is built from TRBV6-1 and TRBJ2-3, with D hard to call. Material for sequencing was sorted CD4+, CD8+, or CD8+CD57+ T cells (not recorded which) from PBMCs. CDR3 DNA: TGTGCCAGCAGTGAACCGTCCGGGCACACGCAGTATTTT. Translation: CASSEPSGHTQYF.